What follows are 20 T cell receptor beta chains derived from one specimen sequenced in a study of early T cells in non-severe SARS-CoV-2 infection (dated by TCRdb to the early 2020s). Libraries were constructed by 5' RACE. Sequencing was performed on a NextSeq 500. The raw public data were reprocessed by TCRdb itself: fastp quality trimming at Q25, MiXCR clonotype calling, in-frame beta chains only. Every CDR3 protein is listed once, alongside the most common genes and DNA of its rows. This sample is represented by 25,000 to 35,000 distinct CDR3 sequences; more than 5% of them were singletons. The ten largest make up about 10% of the sample. The specimen sequenced was whole blood. Receptors were obtained from an adult who was a healthcare worker with PCR-confirmed SARS-CoV-2 infection or an uninfected control (not recorded which).

About this clonotype itself: This clone may be a read error of a much larger clone one base away. The V call is TRBV20-1, the J call TRBJ1-2; TRBD1 matches 7 bases. CDR3 length: 12 amino acids. Germline CDR1 DFQATT, CDR2 SNEGSKA (reference sequence). CDR3: CSVRDRDYGYTF. As DNA, the CDR3 is TGCAGTGTTAGAGACAGGGACTATGGCTACACCTTC.

This clonotype turned up a few times. This chain uses TRBV11-2 with TRBJ2-3, with D perhaps TRBD2 (5 bases). V was pared by 4 bases and J by 2 bases, with 13 bases between. This CDR3 region has 15 residues. The V gene's germline CDR1 is SGHAT and CDR2 FQNNGV. In nucleotides, the CDR3 is TGTGCCAGCAGCTACCGGACTGGTACCACAGATACGCAGTATTTT. Encoded protein: CASSYRTGTTDTQYF.

This clonotype has ten or more counts. This rearrangement joins TRBV6-2 or TRBV6-3 to TRBJ1-6; no clear D gene. The CDR3 totals 13 residues. V was clipped by 5 bases and J by 8 bases, with 10 bases between them. Germline assignment: CDR1 MNHEY and CDR2 SVGEGT. The CDR3: CASSRRLDSPLHF. The CDR3 nucleotides read TGTGCCAGCAGTCGTCGACTTGATTCACCCCTCCACTTT.

The sample holds many counts of this clonotype. The chain employs TRBV6-2 or TRBV6-3 and TRBJ2-7; a possible D gene is TRBD1 (5 bases). CDR3 length: 13 amino acids. Per the germline V gene, CDR1 is MNHEY and CDR2 is SVGEGT. Trimming pared 6 bases from V and 3 bases from J, leaving 12 bases between. CDR3: CASSPDNVYEQYF. DNA of the CDR3: TGTGCCAGCAGCCCGGACAACGTCTACGAGCAGTACTTC.

This clonotype was observed a few times. V gene TRBV6-1 combines with J gene TRBJ1-1, with a possible D match to TRBD1 (5 bases). V lost 1 base and J lost 0, with 15 bases in between. There are 17 residues in the CDR3. CDR1 and CDR2 (germline): MNHNS, SASEGT. The CDR3 protein is CASSEDLLNRLNTEAFF. DNA of the CDR3: TGTGCCAGCAGTGAAGATTTACTGAACAGGCTGAACACTGAAGCTTTCTTT.

This clonotype came up many times. The rearrangement uses TRBV7-9 and TRBJ2-7, with a possible D match to TRBD2 (6 bases). V lost 6 bases to trimming and J lost 2 bases, with 14 bases between them. This CDR3 region has 14 residues. Germline V gives CDR1 SEHNR, CDR2 FQNEAQ (reference sequence). DNA for the CDR3: TGTGCCAGCAGTTCCCTGTCGGGAGCCTACGAGCAGTACTTC. As protein: CASSSLSGAYEQYF.

This clonotype was observed at least ten times. The gene calls are TRBV5-6 and TRBJ2-1; the D gene is possibly TRBD1 (6 bases). Germline CDR1 is SGHDT and CDR2 is YYEEEE. The CDR3 contains 13 residues. The V and J ends lost 5 bases and 9 bases respectively, with 15 bases between them. This chain's CDR3 is CASRFQNRAEQFF. The CDR3 region has the DNA TGTGCCAGCAGATTTCAAAACAGGGCTGAGCAGTTCTTC. The whole variable domain, filled in from reference TRBV5-6 and TRBJ2-1, reads DAGVTQSPTHLIKTRGQQVTLRCSPKSGHDTVSWYQQALGQGPQFIFQYYEEEERQRGNFPDRFSGHQFPNYSSELNVNALLLGDSALYLCASRFQNRAEQFFGPGTRLTVL.

This clonotype was counted only a few times. CDR3 DNA: TGTGCCAGCAGCTGGCGGGGCCACAACACCGGGGAGCTGTTTTTT. It codes for CASSWRGHNTGELFF. The V gene is TRBV7-9, the J gene TRBJ2-2, with D perhaps TRBD2 (6 bases). The V and J ends lost 4 bases and 2 bases respectively, with 11 bases between them. Per germline, CDR1 SEHNR and CDR2 FQNEAQ (reference sequence). CDR3 size: 15 residues.

In its sample, this clonotype was seen many times. This chain uses TRBV11-2 with TRBJ2-7; 12 bases agree with TRBD2. The length of the CDR3 is 15 residues. The junction had 9 bases not matched to a gene; V was cut back by 5 bases and J by 7 bases. Germline assignment: CDR1 SGHAT and CDR2 FQNNGV. The CDR3 coding sequence is TGTGCCAGCAGCCCTTGGACTAGCGGGGATGAAGAGCAGTACTTC. Translated: CASSPWTSGDEEQYF.

This clonotype was seen ten or more times. V and J are TRBV28 and TRBJ1-2; TRBD1 is a possible D gene (5 bases). V lost 6 bases and J lost 5, with 19 bases in between. Germline assignment: CDR1 MDHEN and CDR2 SYDVKM. The CDR3 has 15 amino acids. CDR3 in DNA: TGTGCCAGCAGCGTGGGAGGGACCGGAGGATATGGCTACACCTTC. Its protein is CASSVGGTGGYGYTF.

This clonotype has ten or more counts. The chain uses TRBV2 and TRBJ2-7, with a weak D call TRBD2 (6 bases). CDR1 SNHLY and CDR2 FYNNEI come from the germline V gene. V lost 7 bases and J 7 bases, leaving 20 bases between the germline ends. CDR3 size: 14 residues. The CDR3 reads CASNQGLAAGEQYF. The CDR3, as DNA: TGTGCCAGCAATCAGGGACTTGCTGCGGGGGAGCAGTACTTC. Looking up the rest from reference TRBV2 and TRBJ2-7 gives the full variable domain: EPEVTQTPSHQVTQMGQEVILRCVPISNHLYFYWYRQILGQKVEFLVSFYNNEISEKSEIFDDQFSVERPDGSNFTLKIRSTKLEDSAMYFCASNQGLAAGEQYFGPGTRLTVT.

This clonotype was counted a few times. This sequence joins TRBV20-1 and TRBJ2-1; 8 bases map to TRBD2. Germline V CDR1 and CDR2: DFQATT, SNEGSKA (reference sequence). Losses at the gene ends were 3 bases for V and 8 bases for J; bases not matched to a gene: 12. CDR3 size: 15 residues. The chain's CDR3 is CSASERARTSYEQFF. The CDR3 region has the DNA TGCAGTGCTAGTGAAAGAGCTAGGACTAGCTATGAGCAGTTCTTC.

By share, this clonotype counts as medium-sized. This chain uses TRBV20-1 with TRBJ2-5; 10 nucleotides agree with TRBD2. J lost 1 base, V lost 3 bases, and 8 bases had no gene match. This CDR3 has 16 amino acids. Germline V gene data show CDR1 as DFQATT and CDR2 as SNEGSKA (reference sequence). The CDR3 DNA sequence: TGCAGTGCTAGTGGGTGGGCTAGCGGGAGCCAAGAGACCCAGTACTTC. Translating it yields CSASGWASGSQETQYF.

The chain links TRBV12-3 or TRBV12-4 to TRBJ1-1; possibly TRBD1 for D (5 bases). The CDR3 consists of 12 residues. Trimming removed 3 bases from V and 7 bases from J, with 9 bases in between. This chain's CDR3 is CASSFPGGEAFF. CDR3 coding DNA: TGTGCCAGCAGTTTCCCGGGGGGTGAAGCTTTCTTT.

V gene TRBV25-1 combines with J gene TRBJ2-7; possibly TRBD1 for D (6 bases). V lost 5 bases to trimming and J lost 7 bases, with 12 bases between them. The CDR3 spans 12 residues. Germline CDR1 and CDR2: MGHDK and SYGVNS. The CDR3 sequence: CASSTGTVEQYF. The CDR3 DNA is TGTGCCAGCAGTACAGGGACGGTGGAGCAGTACTTC.

The genes are TRBV7-9 and TRBJ1-1; D perhaps matches TRBD1 (5 bases). Per germline, CDR1 SEHNR and CDR2 FQNEAQ (reference sequence). This CDR3 is built from 14 residues. Between the trimmed V and J ends, which lost 1 base and 5 bases, there was a span of 11 bases. The CDR3 region is CASSLVAGLTEAFF. The CDR3 DNA follows: TGTGCCAGCAGCTTAGTTGCGGGACTAACTGAAGCTTTCTTT.

At least ten counts were recorded for this clonotype. The rearrangement joins TRBV12-3 or TRBV12-4 to TRBJ1-2, with 11 bases lining up with TRBD1. The CDR3 loop spans 16 amino acids. Trimming at V came to 5 bases and at J to 5 bases, leaving 10 bases not matched to a gene. The CDR3 here is CASSPARTGGPYGYTF. The CDR3 region has the DNA TGTGCCAGCAGTCCGGCCCGGACAGGGGGCCCGTATGGCTACACCTTC.

Notes on this clonotype: A much larger clone differs from this one at a single base, so this may be a read error. The genes are TRBV7-9 and TRBJ2-2; unclear D gene. Germline CDR1 SEHNR, CDR2 FQNEAQ (reference sequence). This CDR3 is built from 17 residues. Trimming removed 1 base from V and 1 base from J, with 13 bases in between. CDR3 protein: CASSLVGRLENTGELFF. For the CDR3, the DNA is TGTGCCAGCAGCTTAGTCGGACGGTTGGAGAACACCGGGGAGCTGTTTTTT.

There are many counts of this clonotype. The gene calls are TRBV5-1 and TRBJ1-2; D unresolved. Trimming cost V 0 bases and J 2 bases, with 8 bases left between them. The CDR3 is 14 residues long. Germline values: CDR1 SGHRS, CDR2 YFSETQ. DNA for the CDR3: TGCGCCAGCAGCTTGGCCCCGATGAACTATGGCTACACCTTC. Amino acids: CASSLAPMNYGYTF. Full variable domain (outside the CDR3, taken from reference TRBV5-1 and TRBJ1-2): KAGVTQTPRYLIKTRGQQVTLSCSPISGHRSVSWYQQTPGQGLQFLFEYFSETQRNKGNFPGRFSGRQFSNSRSEMNVSTLELGDSALYLCASSLAPMNYGYTFGSGTRLTVV.

This clonotype was seen more than once but under ten times. This chain uses TRBV19 with TRBJ2-6, with a possible D match to TRBD1 (6 bases). CDR1 and CDR2 (germline): LNHDA, SQIVND (reference sequence). The CDR3 extends over 18 amino acids. Deletions cut 3 bases from V and 2 bases from J, with 17 bases between. CDR3: CASSILRQGKAGANVLTF. The CDR3 DNA reads as TGTGCCAGTAGTATTCTTCGGCAGGGGAAGGCTGGGGCCAACGTCCTGACTTTC. The full variable domain, in which reference TRBV19 and TRBJ2-6 provide the parts outside the CDR3, is DGGITQSPKYLFRKEGQNVTLSCEQNLNHDAMYWYRQDPGQGLRLIYYSQIVNDFQKGDIAEGYSVSREKKESFPLTVTSAQKNPTAFYLCASSILRQGKAGANVLTFGAGSRLTVL.